The rows below give T cell receptor beta chains drawn from one sample of a study of blood T cell repertoires in COVID-19. The table came from immunoSEQ multiplex PCR; TCRdb's copy has only in-frame clones and leaves some out. Of about 80,000 clones in the sample, over 75% were seen once. What was sequenced was peripheral blood. The receptors derive from a human donor in a cohort sampled during active COVID-19. CDR3s include the opening cysteine and the closing phenylalanine or tryptophan.

v_gene: TRBV5-1; j_gene: TRBJ1-5; CDR3aa: CASSLEGNWGDQPQHF
v_gene: TRBV10-3; j_gene: TRBJ1-4; CDR3aa: CAIGGQDEKLFF
v_gene: TRBV19; j_gene: TRBJ2-1; CDR3aa: CASSRQGGISYNEQFF
v_gene: TRBV5-1; j_gene: TRBJ2-5; CDR3aa: CASSLGSQGGETQYF
v_gene: TRBV5-4; j_gene: TRBJ2-5; CDR3aa: CASSLALAGDRETQYF
v_gene: TRBV19; j_gene: TRBJ2-2; CDR3aa: CASSSPRGAETGELFF
v_gene: TRBV5-1; j_gene: TRBJ1-3; CDR3aa: CASSLDGLSGNTIYF
v_gene: TRBV3-1/TRBV3-2; j_gene: TRBJ2-7; CDR3aa: CASSQDGLARQYF
v_gene: TRBV19; j_gene: TRBJ2-3; CDR3aa: CASSFPSATTDTQYF
v_gene: TRBV19; j_gene: TRBJ2-4; CDR3aa: CASSVPGQGARNIQYF
v_gene: TRBV19; j_gene: TRBJ2-1; CDR3aa: CASSIDGSGTLSSYNEQFF
v_gene: TRBV3-1/TRBV3-2; j_gene: TRBJ1-2; CDR3aa: CASSQDDRAGYTF
v_gene: TRBV27; j_gene: TRBJ2-7; CDR3aa: CASSFRDRGRNEQYF
v_gene: TRBV5-1; j_gene: TRBJ2-1; CDR3aa: CASSQGTSGVYNEQFF
v_gene: TRBV11-1; j_gene: TRBJ2-5; CDR3aa: CASSLVQGLEETQYF
v_gene: TRBV9; j_gene: TRBJ2-7; CDR3aa: CASSVGSSGFSYEQYF
v_gene: TRBV29-1; j_gene: TRBJ1-4; CDR3aa: CSVAGEGRSEKLFF
v_gene: TRBV27; j_gene: TRBJ2-2; CDR3aa: CASSPRHSQTGTGELFF
v_gene: TRBV30; j_gene: TRBJ2-3; CDR3aa: CAWSDPLRKSTFGTDTQYF
v_gene: TRBV6-2/TRBV6-3; j_gene: TRBJ2-1; CDR3aa: CASSLSSYNEQFF
v_gene: TRBV5-6; j_gene: TRBJ2-6; CDR3aa: CASSPQGITGANVLTF
v_gene: TRBV5-1; j_gene: TRBJ1-5; CDR3aa: CASSLFGQGAEPQHF
v_gene: TRBV13; j_gene: TRBJ1-5; CDR3aa: CASSLRTELGPQHF
v_gene: TRBV27; j_gene: TRBJ1-1; CDR3aa: CASSFRAEAEAFF
v_gene: TRBV28; j_gene: TRBJ1-5; CDR3aa: CASKRGNQPQHF
v_gene: TRBV19; j_gene: TRBJ1-1; CDR3aa: CASSTPAALYLNTEAFF
v_gene: TRBV6-5; j_gene: TRBJ2-7; CDR3aa: CASKGRDLFEQYF
v_gene: TRBV5-6; j_gene: TRBJ1-2; CDR3aa: CASSSDRSYGYTF
v_gene: TRBV15; j_gene: TRBJ1-5; CDR3aa: CATSRDGFGGISNQPQHF
v_gene: TRBV6-5; j_gene: TRBJ1-2; CDR3aa: CASSRQGALYGYTF